This record covers a single TCR beta chain. The antigen is not known. Treatment: roughly ten-day PBMC culture with coronavirus spike peptide pools or control peptides (ViraFEST assay). Pre-COVID-19 pandemic sampling (2011-2018) yielded the unexposed donor's CD4+ T cells. For ViraFEST, peptide pools expanded antigen-specific T cells, after which the TCRs were sequenced. Germline CDR1 is MNHNS and CDR2 is SASEGT. V was cut by 7 bases and J by 0 bases, with 9 bases left in between. This CDR3 has 13 residues. The assay that was used to sequence DNA from cultured CD4+ T cells was the Oncomine TCR Beta short-read assay. TCRdb reprocessed the PCR reads via MiXCR and lists one record per CDR3 protein. The data show 4,000 to 5,000 distinct CDR3 sequences, roughly 60% seen once. This record belongs to a study of vaccination and CD4 T cells after COVID-19. Study-level information: Six male and four female convalescents took part, two of them Hispanic. Overlapping peptides covering the spike proteins of SARS-CoV-2, HCoV-NL63, HCoV-OC43 and HCoV-229E were added to stimulate cells.

General study findings and limits: Only relatively few convalescent patients were studied, and early post-infection timepoints were not analyzed.

The TCR sequence derives from a human donor in good health. V and J are TRBV6-1 and TRBJ1-1; D unresolved. Specimen: CD4+ T cells from blood, cultured in vitro. The CDR3 loop is CASKGGLNTEAFF. Written as DNA, the CDR3 is TGTGCCAGCAAAGGCGGTCTGAACACTGAAGCTTTCTTT.